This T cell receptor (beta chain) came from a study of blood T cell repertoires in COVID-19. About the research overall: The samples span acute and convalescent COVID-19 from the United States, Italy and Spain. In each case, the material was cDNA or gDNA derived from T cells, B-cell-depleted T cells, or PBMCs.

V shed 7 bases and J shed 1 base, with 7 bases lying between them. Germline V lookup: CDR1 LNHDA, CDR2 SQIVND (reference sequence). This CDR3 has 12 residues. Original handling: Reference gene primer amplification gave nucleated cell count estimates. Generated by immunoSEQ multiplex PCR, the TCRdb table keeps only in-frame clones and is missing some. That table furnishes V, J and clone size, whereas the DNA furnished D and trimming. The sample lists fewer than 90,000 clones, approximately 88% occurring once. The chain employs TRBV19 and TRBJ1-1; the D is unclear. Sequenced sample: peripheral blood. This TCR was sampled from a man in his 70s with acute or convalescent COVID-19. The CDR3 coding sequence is TGTGCCAGTACAGAAAGGAACACTGAAGCTTTCTTT. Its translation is CASTERNTEAFF.